What follows is one T cell receptor beta chain and its context. This specimen belongs to a study of blood T cell repertoires in COVID-19. Study context: Sites in the United States, Italy and Spain provided acute and convalescent COVID-19 samples. PBMCs, B-cell-depleted T cells, or T cells were the source of the cDNA or gDNA that made up the material.

Some clones are missing from TCRdb's copy, which holds only in-frame ones; the method was immunoSEQ multiplex PCR. The sample includes around 130,000 clones, 84% of them seen just once. What was sequenced was peripheral blood. This receptor was taken from an older woman with acute or convalescent COVID-19.

CDR3 nucleotide sequence: TGTGCCAGTAGACGACAGTTCTATGGCTACACCTTC. Translation gives CASRRQFYGYTF. The gene calls are TRBV19 and TRBJ1-2; the D gene is possibly TRBD1 (5 bases). Germline CDR1 and CDR2: LNHDA and SQIVND (reference sequence). Trimming stripped 6 bases from V and 4 bases from J, with 9 bases between. This CDR3 has 12 amino acids.